Presented here are 5 T cell receptor beta chains from one specimen sequenced in a study of T-cell reconstitution after alpha-beta-depleted transplantation in children. Preparing the TCRbeta library involved the use of unique molecular identifiers. TCRdb called the PCR reads again in MiXCR, with one record for every CDR3 protein. The sample has under 140,000 distinct CDR3 sequences, under 13% seen once. Source: PBMCs from the stem cell graft donor, taken from the stem cell graft. These receptors all come from a human donor who donated a stem cell graft to a child with acute lymphoblastic leukemia.

This clonotype was detected many times. This chain connects TRBV7-2 to TRBJ2-3, with D hard to call. The V end lost 6 bases, the J end lost 6 bases, and 10 bases lay between the germline ends. The germline CDR1 and CDR2 sequences are SGHTA and FQGNSA. This CDR3 spans 12 amino acids. CDR3 bases: TGTGCCAGCAGTCAAGCCCTGGATACGCAGTATTTT. Residues: CASSQALDTQYF.

This clonotype has at least ten counts. This rearrangement joins TRBV29-1 to TRBJ2-7; a weak D match, TRBD2 (5 bases). The V gene's germline CDR1 is SQVTM and CDR2 ANQGSEA. Deletions cut 4 bases from V and 5 bases from J, with 15 bases between. CDR3 length: 13 amino acids. CDR3 in DNA: TGCAGCGTTGGTAAAGGGAGTAAAGACGAGCAGTACTTC. Its translation: CSVGKGSKDEQYF.

There are many counts of this clonotype. The J gene is TRBJ2-5, the V gene TRBV7-9; D possibly corresponds to TRBD2 (6 bases). This CDR3 has 16 amino acids. V lost 5 bases, J lost 3 bases, and 19 bases lay in between. CDR1 and CDR2 (germline): SEHNR, FQNEAQ (reference sequence). Written as DNA, the CDR3 is TGTGCCAGCAGCCATCCCCGGGACTTTAGAAAAGAGACCCAGTACTTC. Translated: CASSHPRDFRKETQYF.

This clonotype was found many times. The J gene is TRBJ1-3, the V gene TRBV20-1; D not certain. Between the trimmed V and J ends, which lost 4 bases and 1 base, there was a span of 11 bases. Germline lookup yields CDR1 DFQATT and CDR2 SNEGSKA (reference sequence). The CDR3 runs 14 residues. The CDR3 nucleotides are TGCAGTGCTACCGACGTATCTTCTGGAAACACCATATATTTT. It specifies CSATDVSSGNTIYF.

The sample holds many counts of this clonotype. The genes are TRBV7-8 and TRBJ1-1; 7 bases align to TRBD1. Germline CDR1 and CDR2: SGHVS and FQNEAQ. The junction had 6 bases not matched to a gene; V was cut back by 2 bases and J by 0 bases. The CDR3 consists of 16 residues. The CDR3 spells CASSLRAGGVNTEAFF. In nucleotides, the CDR3 is TGTGCCAGCAGCTTACGGGCAGGGGGAGTGAACACTGAAGCTTTCTTT.